This is a list of T cell receptor beta chains from one sample in a study of post-analysis software for immune sequencing data. TCRdb itself ran the PCR reads through MiXCR, one entry per CDR3 protein. The sample consists of approximately 570,000 distinct CDR3 sequences, about 40% of them appearing once. Sequencing was done on a sample of blood. The receptors stem from a girl aged 10 to 17 with multiple sclerosis. Both conserved end residues are part of each CDR3. D genes are given only for firm matches. Rows give clone size only sometimes, using once, few, many, or a class for an expanded clone.

>TRBD1|TRBJ2-7|TRBV5-1|-
TGCGCCAGCAGCTTGAACCGGGACAGCTCCTACGAGCAGTACTTC
CASSLNRDSSYEQYF
>-|TRBJ1-2|TRBV12-3/TRBV12-4|many
TGCGCCAGCAGCTTGGAGGGGGACTATGGCTACACCTTC
CASSLEGDYGYTF
>TRBD1|TRBJ1-4|TRBV7-9|-
TGTGCCAGCAGCGTATCGACAGGGGGGGCAACTAATGAAAAACTGTTTTTT
CASSVSTGGATNEKLFF
>-|TRBJ2-1|TRBV7-6|-
TGTGCCAGCAGCTTACTGCAGGGAGGCTCCTACAATGAGCAGTTCTTC
CASSLLQGGSYNEQFF
>-|TRBJ2-5|TRBV24-1|once
TGTGCCACCAGTGATCCCCGTGGCCGGGGGTACAATGAGCAGTACTTC
CATSDPRGRGYNEQYF
>-|TRBJ2-7|TRBV3-1|few
TGTGCCAGCAGCTGGACGCCTACCTACGAGCAGTACTTC
CASSWTPTYEQYF
>-|TRBJ2-5|TRBV20-1|few
TGCAGTGCCCAAACTCAGAGGCAAGAGACCCAGTACTTC
CSAQTQRQETQYF
>TRBD1|TRBJ1-2|TRBV12-3/TRBV12-4|-
TGTGCCAGCAACGTCAGGGGGCCTCGTTATGGCTACACCTTC
CASNVRGPRYGYTF
>TRBD2|TRBJ2-7|TRBV12-3/TRBV12-4|few
TGTGCCAGCAGTTTTCGCCCTGGACTAGCCGACTCCTACGAGCAGTACTTC
CASSFRPGLADSYEQYF
>TRBD2|TRBJ2-1|TRBV12-3/TRBV12-4|few
TGTGCCAGCAGTTTAGCAGCGGGAGCAAAAAATGAGCAGTTCTTC
CASSLAAGAKNEQFF
>-|TRBJ2-7|TRBV2|-
TGTGCCGGTACAGTTGGCTACGAGCAGTACTTC
CAGTVGYEQYF
>-|TRBJ1-2|TRBV7-8|-
TGTGCCAGCAACTCGAGTCTGACCGACAGATTCCGAGGCTACACCTTC
CASNSSLTDRFRGYTF
>TRBD1|TRBJ1-2|TRBV11-2|once
TGTGCCAGCAGCAAGGGACAGGGAGAATATGGCTACACCTTC
CASSKGQGEYGYTF
>TRBD1|TRBJ2-1|TRBV5-1|few
TGCGCCAGCCTTCGGACAGGGAGATCGAATGGGCAGTTCTTC
CASLRTGRSNGQFF
>TRBD2|TRBJ2-7|TRBV29-1|once
TGCAGCGTTGCTGGACTAGGCAATGAGCAGTACTTC
CSVAGLGNEQYF
>-|TRBJ1-2|TRBV6-1|few
TGTGCCAGCAGTGAAGCGGTAGCTAACTATGGCTACACCTTC
CASSEAVANYGYTF
>TRBD1|TRBJ1-2|TRBV18|-
TGTGCCAGCTCAGCTGCGGGACAGGGGAATGGCTACACCTTC
CASSAAGQGNGYTF
>-|TRBJ2-5|TRBV29-1|-
TGCAGCGTTAGGACCCGACAGGTCCAAGAGACCCAGTACTTC
CSVRTRQVQETQYF
>-|TRBJ1-1|TRBV7-9|-
TGTGCCAGCAGCTTAGCGGTTGTCTGGGGGAACACTGAAGCTTTCTTT
CASSLAVVWGNTEAFF
>-|TRBJ2-5|TRBV20-1|-
TGCAGTGCTAGATATGGCGGGCACCAAGAGACCCAGTACTTC
CSARYGGHQETQYF
>TRBD1|TRBJ2-4|TRBV5-1|-
TGCGCCAGCAGCTTGGAGGGGGCGGGAAACATTCAGTACTTC
CASSLEGAGNIQYF
>TRBD2|TRBJ2-7|TRBV6-5|once
TGTGCCAGCAGTTACGGGGTAGCGGGTTTTTTGTACAATGAGCAGTACTTC
CASSYGVAGFLYNEQYF
>-|TRBJ1-2|TRBV5-6|-
TGTGCCAGCCAGGACAACTATGGCTACACCTTC
CASQDNYGYTF
>TRBD2|TRBJ2-5|TRBV20-1|-
TGCAGTGCTATAACCCGGGGTCCCGGGAGGGAGACCCAGTACTTC
CSAITRGPGRETQYF
>-|TRBJ1-1|TRBV25-1|-
TGTGCCAGCAGTGGCGCGGCGGGGAACACTGAAGCTTTCTTT
CASSGAAGNTEAFF
>-|TRBJ2-1|TRBV14|few
TGTGCCAGCAGCCAGACTATCGCTTACAATGAGCAGTTCTTC
CASSQTIAYNEQFF
>-|TRBJ2-1|TRBV5-1|-
TGCGCCAGCACCCAGCTGGATGAGCAGTTCTTC
CASTQLDEQFF
>-|TRBJ2-4|TRBV27|-
TGTGCCAGCAGTCCCTATGGACGGGAGCAGTACTTC
CASSPYGREQYF
>TRBD1|TRBJ1-2|TRBV5-6|-
TGTGCCAGCAGCTTAAATCCGGGACAGTCTTATTATGGCTACACCTTC
CASSLNPGQSYYGYTF
>-|TRBJ2-4|TRBV7-2|many
TGTGCCAGCAGCTTTTCAGGGGCCGGGACCAAAAACATTCAGTACTTC
CASSFSGAGTKNIQYF
>TRBD1|TRBJ1-2|TRBV4-1|-
TGCGCCAGCAGCGAAGAAGGAACAGGGGACCTAGCTAACTATGGCTACACCTTC
CASSEEGTGDLANYGYTF
>TRBD1|TRBJ1-2|TRBV3-1|-
TGTGCCAGCAGCCAAATACAGGGGGCGGATGGCTACTCCTTC
CASSQIQGADGYSF
>-|TRBJ2-7|TRBV11-2|-
TGTGCCAGCAGCCCCCCCCTAACCTACGAGCAGTACTTC
CASSPPLTYEQYF
>-|TRBJ2-5|TRBV3-1|-
TGTGCCAGCAGCCAAGATGGACCGGCGCGAGATTGGGAGACCCAGTACTTC
CASSQDGPARDWETQYF
>-|TRBJ1-5|TRBV7-2|-
TGTGCCAGCATGGACTTCAATAGCAATCAGCCCCAGCATTTT
CASMDFNSNQPQHF
>-|TRBJ2-1|TRBV12-3/TRBV12-4|-
TGTGCCAGCAGCCAGCTAAACGCGGGAAACAATGAGCAGTTCTTC
CASSQLNAGNNEQFF
>TRBD2|TRBJ2-1|TRBV11-2|once
TGTGCCAGCAAGAAAACTAGCGGCTCCTACAATGAGCAGTTCTTC
CASKKTSGSYNEQFF
>-|TRBJ1-2|TRBV29-1|-
TGCAGCGTTGAAGACACAGGGCACGGCTACACCTTC
CSVEDTGHGYTF
>TRBD2|TRBJ2-1|TRBV5-5|-
TGTGCCAGCAGCTTGGTCGCTACTAGCGGGATGAGGGCCTCTTACAATGAGCAGTTCTTC
CASSLVATSGMRASYNEQFF
>-|TRBJ2-5|TRBV6-1|-
TGTGCCAGCAGTCGGGGGAGGGGGGGATCTGTTGAGACCCAGTACTTC
CASSRGRGGSVETQYF
>-|TRBJ2-2|TRBV6-4|-
TGTGCCAGCAGCCGTAGTGACACCGGGGAGCTGTTTTTT
CASSRSDTGELFF
>-|TRBJ1-2|TRBV7-2|few
TGTGCCAGCAGCTTACAGCCCCTGTTAGCTAACTATGGCTACACCTTC
CASSLQPLLANYGYTF
>-|TRBJ1-2|TRBV20-1|-
TGCAGTGCAAGAGGCAGGGTGGACTATGGCTACACCTTC
CSARGRVDYGYTF
>TRBD2|TRBJ2-1|TRBV3-1|few
TGTGCCAGCAGCCCCGTAGCTAGCGGTCATTACAATGAGCAGTTCTTC
CASSPVASGHYNEQFF
>-|TRBJ1-6|TRBV3-1|few
TGTGCCAGCAGCCAAGGCCGCAATTCACCCCTCCACTTT
CASSQGRNSPLHF
>-|TRBJ1-2|TRBV7-2|-
TGTGCCAGCAGCTTAGTAGGGATCGGTGGCTACACCTTC
CASSLVGIGGYTF
>-|TRBJ2-1|TRBV2|-
TGTGCCAGCAGCCGGAGCCTCAGGTCCTACAATGAGCAGTTCTTC
CASSRSLRSYNEQFF
>-|TRBJ2-2|TRBV9|-
TGTGCCAGCAGTAAGGCAGGGGAAGTCACCGGGGAGCTGTTTTTT
CASSKAGEVTGELFF
>-|TRBJ2-7|TRBV4-2|few
TGTGCCAGCAGCCAAGATCTTGCCGCTGGGTACGAGCAGTACTTC
CASSQDLAAGYEQYF
>TRBD1|TRBJ1-2|TRBV12-3/TRBV12-4|few
TGTGCCAGCAGTTTTGGACAGGCGTTGGGCTACACCTTC
CASSFGQALGYTF
>-|TRBJ1-5|TRBV12-3/TRBV12-4|-
TGTGCCAGCACCCTTGTGGGGGGATATAGCAATCAGCCCCAGCATTTT
CASTLVGGYSNQPQHF
>-|TRBJ2-2|TRBV12-3/TRBV12-4|few
TGTGCCAGCAGTTTATCATCCGGGGAGCTGTTTTTT
CASSLSSGELFF
>TRBD1|TRBJ1-6|TRBV7-2|-
TGTGCCAGCAGCTTGGGACAGGGTAATAATTCACCCCTCCACTTT
CASSLGQGNNSPLHF
>TRBD1|TRBJ2-1|TRBV6-6|few
TGTGCCAGCAGTTACGACAGGGCTACTTTGAGGGGCAATGAGCAGTTCTTC
CASSYDRATLRGNEQFF
>TRBD2|TRBJ2-7|TRBV24-1|once
TGTGCCACCAGTGGTTGCCTAGCGGCTAGCTACGAGCAGTACTTC
CATSGCLAASYEQYF
>TRBD2|TRBJ2-5|TRBV12-3/TRBV12-4|many
TGTGCCAGCAGTTCAGCGGGAGGGCCCACAAAGACCCAGTACTTC
CASSSAGGPTKTQYF
>TRBD2|TRBJ2-4|TRBV15|-
TGTGCCACCAGCAGAGATCGGCTAGCGGGGGGGCAGAACATTCAGTACTTC
CATSRDRLAGGQNIQYF
>-|TRBJ2-7|TRBV12-3/TRBV12-4|-
TGTGCCAGCAGTTTACACGGGAAGAACGAGCAGTACTTC
CASSLHGKNEQYF
>-|TRBJ1-5|TRBV12-3/TRBV12-4|-
TGTGCCAGCGGCCCTAGCAATCAGCCCCAGCATTTT
CASGPSNQPQHF
>TRBD2|TRBJ2-5|TRBV29-1|-
TGCAGCGTTGCCGGGAGGCAGGGAGTCGATGAGCAGTACTTC
CSVAGRQGVDEQYF